These 16 T cell receptor beta chains originate from one sample sequenced in a study. TCRdb redid the calling of the 5' RACE reads with MiXCR, one entry per CDR3 protein. The sample carries tens of thousands of distinct CDR3 sequences, roughly 30% recorded once. Sequencing was performed on naive CD4+ T cells sorted from blood. Subset reported: naive CD4+ T cells, CD4+CD45RA+CD25-. Receptors originate from a female donor with breast cancer.

The V call is TRBV5-4, the J call TRBJ1-5, with D uncertain. The V gene's germline CDR1 is SGHNT and CDR2 YYREEE (reference sequence). V was cut by 1 base and J by 1 base, with 6 bases left in between. The CDR3 extends over 14 amino acids. The DNA for the CDR3 is TGTGCCAGCAGCTTGTGGTTGAGCAATCAGCCCCAGCATTTT. Protein product: CASSLWLSNQPQHF.

The rearrangement uses TRBV4-2 and TRBJ1-3; perhaps TRBD1 as D (6 bases). The CDR3 length is 15 residues. With 2 bases removed from V and 0 bases from J, the gap between germline ends came to 8 bases. Germline lookup yields CDR1 LGHNA and CDR2 YNFKEQ. The CDR3: CASSQTGYSGNTIYF. DNA of the CDR3: TGTGCCAGCAGCCAAACAGGGTACTCTGGAAACACCATATATTTT.

The CDR3 loop reads CASNYGQGEGETQYF. CDR3 sequence (DNA): TGTGCCAGCAACTACGGACAGGGAGAAGGGGAGACCCAGTACTTC. The chain links TRBV6-5 to TRBJ2-5; 8 nucleotides agree with TRBD1. CDR1 and CDR2 (germline): MNHEY, SVGAGI. V lost 7 bases and J lost 5; bases outside the gene matches: 12. This CDR3 is built from 15 residues.

This clonotype was seen many times. The chain recombines TRBV7-9 with TRBJ2-7; TRBD2 agrees at 10 bases. CDR3 length equals 16 residues. Germline CDR1 reads SEHNR; CDR2 reads FQNEAQ (reference sequence). J gave up 7 bases and V 2 bases, and 11 bases lay outside the gene matches. The CDR3 is CASSLSLAGAHMEQYF. The CDR3 DNA sequence: TGTGCCAGCAGCTTATCGCTAGCGGGAGCCCACATGGAGCAGTACTTC. Combining the CDR3 with reference TRBV7-9 and TRBJ2-7 gives the whole variable domain DTGVSQNPRHKITKRGQNVTFRCDPISEHNRLYWYRQTLGQGPEFLTYFQNEAQLEKSRLLSDRFSAERPKGSFSTLEIQRTEQGDSAMYLCASSLSLAGAHMEQYFGPGTRLTVT.

This clonotype was counted only a few times. The chain couples TRBV5-1 to TRBJ2-3, with 8 nucleotides matching TRBD1. CDR1 is SGHRS and CDR2 is YFSETQ in the germline V gene. This CDR3 region has 16 residues. Losses at the gene ends were 2 bases for V and 1 base for J; bases not matched to a gene: 6. CDR3 loop: CASSLQGVSGTDTQYF. The CDR3 DNA sequence: TGCGCCAGCAGCTTACAGGGGGTGAGCGGCACAGATACGCAGTATTTT.

The chain couples TRBV10-3 to TRBJ2-1; D call uncertain. The CDR3 totals 13 residues. Germline V gene data show CDR1 as ENHRY and CDR2 as SYGVKD. Trimming took off 2 bases at V and 2 bases at J, with 4 bases between the two ends. CDR3 in amino acids: CAISEVPYNEQFF. The CDR3 DNA reads as TGTGCCATCAGTGAGGTCCCCTACAATGAGCAGTTCTTC.

J is TRBJ1-2 and V is TRBV11-3; D remains unclear. The CDR3 totals 15 residues. V shed 1 base and J shed 2 bases, with 11 bases lying between them. The germline gives CDR1 SGHNT, CDR2 YENEEA. The CDR3 sequence is CASSLAYFFNYGYTF. The CDR3 DNA sequence: TGTGCCAGCAGCTTAGCGTACTTCTTCAACTATGGCTACACCTTC.

This chain joins TRBV20-1 and TRBJ1-3, with 12 bases that match TRBD1. The V gene's germline CDR1 is DFQATT and CDR2 SNEGSKA (reference sequence). V shed 6 bases, J shed 8 bases, and the junction held 14 bases outside the gene matches. CDR3 length: 16 residues. CDR3: CSAHPGTGGQGDTIYF. CDR3 in DNA: TGCAGTGCACACCCCGGGACAGGGGGCCAGGGGGACACCATATATTTT.

This clonotype turned up a few times. The V call is TRBV11-2, the J call TRBJ2-1; weak D call: TRBD2 (6 bases). The CDR3 length is 18 residues. V was trimmed by 1 base and J by 0 bases, leaving 16 bases between them. The V gene's germline CDR1 is SGHAT and CDR2 FQNNGV. The CDR3 loop is CASSLVGGRESSYNEQFF. CDR3 nucleotide sequence: TGTGCCAGCAGCTTAGTGGGCGGGCGGGAAAGCTCCTACAATGAGCAGTTCTTC.

The chain carries TRBV7-3 and TRBJ2-1; possibly TRBD1 or TRBD2 for D (6 bases each). The CDR3 sequence is 13 residues long. The germline V gene encodes CDR1 SGHTA and CDR2 FQGTGA. The V gene lost 4 bases and the J gene lost 14 bases, with 18 bases spanning the gap. The CDR3 bases are TGTGCCAGCAGCTGGGGGCCTGGCGGGGAGGAGTTCTTC. Translation gives CASSWGPGGEEFF. The full variable domain, rest sourced from reference TRBV7-3 and TRBJ2-1, is GAGVSQTPSNKVTEKGKYVELRCDPISGHTALYWYRQSLGQGPEFLIYFQGTGAADDSGLPNDRFFAVRPEGSVSTLKIQRTERGDSAVYLCASSWGPGGEEFFGPGTRLTVL.

With regard to this clonotype: A read error is possible here, since a much larger clone lies one base away. The rearrangement links TRBV9 to TRBJ2-1; D gene uncertain. Germline CDR1 and CDR2: SGDLS and YYNGEE. This CDR3 has 14 amino acids. The CDR3 region is CASSWTHAYHEQFF. DNA for the CDR3: TGTGCCAGCAGCTGGACGCACGCCTACCATGAGCAGTTCTTC.

Turning to this clonotype: It is likely a read error, because the conserved phenylalanine at the end of the CDR3 is missing. The rearrangement joins TRBV12-3 or TRBV12-4 to TRBJ1-1; D is unclear. V was shortened by 3 bases and J by 4 bases, with 6 bases between the two germline ends. CDR3 length: 12 residues. The CDR3 DNA is TGTGCCAGCAGTTTTCAGGTCACTGAAGCTTTCTCT. Encoded protein: CASSFQVTEAFS.

The rearrangement links TRBV10-3 to TRBJ1-5; TRBD1 might be the D (6 bases). This CDR3 spans 12 amino acids. Trimming pared 3 bases from V and 6 bases from J, leaving 6 bases between. Germline V lookup: CDR1 ENHRY, CDR2 SYGVKD. CDR3 nucleotides: TGTGCCATCAGTGACAGGGGTCAGCCCCAGCATTTT. Protein sequence: CAISDRGQPQHF.

Comment on this clonotype: The junction does not match germline at one end; this may be a read error. The chain employs TRBV2 and TRBJ2-5; TRBD2 agrees at 8 bases. The CDR3 spans 17 residues. The germline V gene encodes CDR1 SNHLY and CDR2 FYNNEI. CDR3 DNA sequence: TGTGCCAGCAGAGAAGGGGGGCGGGGGGTCACCCAAGAGACCCAGTACTTC. Translating gives CASREGGRGVTQETQYF.

This clonotype was seen more than once but under ten times. The CDR3 sequence: CASSLEGLGGDTEAFF. The CDR3 region has the DNA TGTGCCAGCAGCTTAGAGGGCCTCGGGGGTGACACTGAAGCTTTCTTT. This chain connects TRBV7-9 to TRBJ1-1; D perhaps matches TRBD1 (5 bases). Trimming pared 1 base from V and 3 bases from J, leaving 15 bases between. Looked up from germline, CDR1 is SEHNR and CDR2 is FQNEAQ (reference sequence). This CDR3 is built from 16 residues.

The chain couples TRBV9 to TRBJ2-2; 9 nucleotides match TRBD2. Germline lookup yields CDR1 SGDLS and CDR2 YYNGEE. The CDR3 has 15 residues. J gave up 7 bases and V 0 bases, and 4 bases lay outside the gene matches. The CDR3 DNA reads TGTGCCAGCAGCGTAGCGGCACTAGCGGGCGGGGAGCTGTTTTTT. Its protein is CASSVAALAGGELFF.